These 31 T cell receptor beta chains were sequenced from one sample in a study of blood T cell repertoires in COVID-19. Measured with immunoSEQ multiplex PCR; TCRdb has only the in-frame clones, and not every one. The table has some 150,000 clones, roughly 85% seen once. The sequencing sample was made of PBMCs or T cells enriched from blood (not recorded which). The receptors derive from a man in his fifties who had recovered from COVID-19.

The table lists this clone with a count of one. This chain joins TRBV7-8 and TRBJ1-2; TRBD1 might be the D (5 bases). The CDR3 length is 15 residues. The V gene's germline CDR1 is SGHVS and CDR2 FQNEAQ. V gave up 5 bases and J gave up 4 bases, with 17 bases separating them. CDR3 DNA sequence: TGTGCCAGCAGCCTGCTTAGTGTGGGGGGCTATGGCTACACCTTC. Amino acid sequence: CASSLLSVGGYGYTF. Combining the CDR3 with reference TRBV7-8 and TRBJ1-2 gives the whole variable domain GAGVSQSPRYKVAKRGQDVALRCDPISGHVSLFWYQQALGQGPEFLTYFQNEAQLDKSGLPSDRFFAERPEGSVSTLKIQRTQQEDSAVYLCASSLLSVGGYGYTFGSGTRLTVV.

This chain links TRBV19 with TRBJ2-2; TRBD2 matches 11 bases. Germline CDR1 is LNHDA and CDR2 is SQIVND (reference sequence). CDR3 length equals 16 residues. The V and J ends lost 4 bases and 3 bases, in that order; junction bases with no gene match: 4. CDR3 in amino acids: CASSSSGGADTGELFF. CDR3 in DNA: TGTGCCAGTAGTAGTAGCGGGGGGGCCGACACCGGGGAGCTGTTTTTT. Complete variable domain (other parts from reference TRBV19 and TRBJ2-2): DGGITQSPKYLFRKEGQNVTLSCEQNLNHDAMYWYRQDPGQGLRLIYYSQIVNDFQKGDIAEGYSVSREKKESFPLTVTSAQKNPTAFYLCASSSSGGADTGELFFGEGSRLTVL.

In this sample, this clone turned up once. V and J are TRBV5-5 and TRBJ1-1, with 8 bases aligning to TRBD1. V shed 2 bases and J 1 base; nucleotides not matched to a gene: 4. The CDR3 is made up of 15 amino acids. Per the germline V gene, CDR1 is SGHKS and CDR2 is YYEKEE (reference sequence). CDR3 coding DNA: TGTGCCAGCAGCTTCACGACAGGGGCGAACACTGAAGCTTTCTTT. Protein sequence: CASSFTTGANTEAFF.

The chain uses TRBV7-2 and TRBJ1-4; D not resolved. The CDR3 runs to 14 residues. Trimming took off 2 bases at V and 5 bases at J, with 9 bases between the two ends. Germline-derived CDR1 and CDR2 are SGHTA and FQGNSA. The CDR3 sequence is CASSLQVTNEKLFF. CDR3 in DNA: TGTGCCAGCAGCTTACAGGTGACGAATGAAAAACTGTTTTTT.

This clone was counted once. The gene calls are TRBV6-2 or TRBV6-3 and TRBJ1-5; the D gene is possibly TRBD1 (6 bases). CDR3 length: 13 amino acids. CDR1 and CDR2 (germline): MNHEY, SVGEGT. Trimming pared 5 bases from V and 7 bases from J, leaving 12 bases between. The CDR3 DNA reads TGTGCCAGCAGTGGCTCACAGGGACAGCCCCAGCATTTT. It yields the protein CASSGSQGQPQHF.

The chain has TRBV19 and TRBJ1-5, with 8 bases fitting TRBD1. This CDR3 region has 16 residues. Germline assignment: CDR1 LNHDA and CDR2 SQIVND (reference sequence). V lost 5 bases and J lost 2; bases outside the gene matches: 8. The CDR3 DNA reads as TGTGCCAGTAGTTTCGGACAGGGACGGCGCAATCAGCCCCAGCATTTT. Residues: CASSFGQGRRNQPQHF. Full variable domain (outside the CDR3, taken from reference TRBV19 and TRBJ1-5): DGGITQSPKYLFRKEGQNVTLSCEQNLNHDAMYWYRQDPGQGLRLIYYSQIVNDFQKGDIAEGYSVSREKKESFPLTVTSAQKNPTAFYLCASSFGQGRRNQPQHFGDGTRLSIL.

The chain links TRBV19 to TRBJ1-2; 10 positions match TRBD1. Trimming removed 5 bases from V and 8 bases from J; junction bases left unmatched: 11. Germline CDR1 reads LNHDA; CDR2 reads SQIVND (reference sequence). The CDR3 covers 15 residues. This CDR3 reads CASSAGPGQGRGYTF. Written as DNA, the CDR3 is TGTGCCAGTAGTGCCGGGCCGGGACAGGGGAGGGGCTACACCTTC. The entire variable domain, with the rest obtained from reference TRBV19 and TRBJ1-2, is as follows: DGGITQSPKYLFRKEGQNVTLSCEQNLNHDAMYWYRQDPGQGLRLIYYSQIVNDFQKGDIAEGYSVSREKKESFPLTVTSAQKNPTAFYLCASSAGPGQGRGYTFGSGTRLTVV.

Here the CDR3 DNA reads TGTGCCAGCAGTGATCAGGGATTCTTGACTGAAGCTTTCTTT. It translates to CASSDQGFLTEAFF. This sequence joins TRBV6-1 and TRBJ1-1; weak D call: TRBD1 (5 bases). Germline-derived CDR1 and CDR2 are MNHNS and SASEGT. This CDR3 is 14 amino acids long. V lost 3 bases and J lost 5, with 13 bases in between.

The chain carries TRBV3-1 (or the pseudogene TRBV3-2) and TRBJ1-2; TRBD1 matches 7 bases. Germline CDR1 reads LGHDT; CDR2 reads YNNKEL (reference sequence). The CDR3 covers 14 residues. Losses at the gene ends were 3 bases for V and 8 bases for J; bases not matched to a gene: 9. The CDR3 region has the DNA TGTGCCAGCAGCCACCAGACAGGGTTTGGAGGCTACACCTTC. Its protein product is CASSHQTGFGGYTF.

The J gene is TRBJ1-1, the V gene TRBV2; D call uncertain. Germline loops: CDR1 SNHLY, CDR2 FYNNEI. Deletions cut 11 bases from V and 3 bases from J, with 10 bases between. The CDR3 contains 11 residues. This CDR3 reads CAAGRHTEAFF. The CDR3 DNA reads as TGTGCCGCAGGAAGGCACACTGAAGCTTTCTTT.

The chain couples TRBV7-2 to TRBJ1-4; maybe TRBD1 (6 bases). The germline V and J ends were trimmed by 5 bases and 7 bases, with 14 bases remaining between them. In germline, CDR1 is SGHTA, CDR2 FQGNSA. This CDR3 contains 14 residues. The CDR3 protein is CASSRTVLGEKLFF. CDR3 coding DNA: TGTGCCAGCAGCCGGACAGTGCTTGGTGAAAAACTGTTTTTT.

This rearrangement joins TRBV19 to TRBJ2-2, with TRBD2 matching over 9 bases. After removal of 3 bases from V and 6 bases from J, the junction contained 17 bases not matched to a gene. The CDR3 totals 19 residues. The germline gives CDR1 LNHDA, CDR2 SQIVND (reference sequence). The CDR3 bases are TGTGCCAGTAGTATTATACGATCAGGCGGGGGGGCTCGGGCCGGGGAGCTGTTTTTT. Protein sequence: CASSIIRSGGGARAGELFF.

V and J are TRBV5-5 and TRBJ1-5; 10 nucleotides line up with TRBD1. The V and J ends lost 4 bases and 4 bases, in that order; junction bases with no gene match: 8. Germline assignment: CDR1 SGHKS and CDR2 YYEKEE (reference sequence). The CDR3 is 16 amino acids. This chain's CDR3 is CASSRTGTGVNQPQHF. The CDR3 DNA follows: TGTGCCAGCAGCAGAACCGGGACAGGGGTTAATCAGCCCCAGCATTTT.

This clone showed up just once. This rearrangement joins TRBV3-1 (or the pseudogene TRBV3-2) to TRBJ1-1; 7 nucleotides line up with TRBD1. Germline CDR1 reads LGHDT; CDR2 reads YNNKEL (reference sequence). The CDR3 runs to 17 residues. V lost 4 bases and J lost 1; bases outside the gene matches: 12. CDR3 sequence reads: CASSPRAGGSKNTEAFF. Written as DNA, the CDR3 is TGTGCCAGCAGCCCCCGGGCAGGGGGATCGAAGAACACTGAAGCTTTCTTT.

The sample holds one count of this clone. The chain is built from TRBV2 and TRBJ2-1; TRBD2 might be the D (7 bases). Trimming removed 6 bases at V and 5 bases at J, with 23 bases between. Germline lookup yields CDR1 SNHLY and CDR2 FYNNEI. CDR3 length equals 17 residues. The DNA for the CDR3 is TGTGCCAGCAGGTATTCTCCGGGGGGCGGCGGGAACAATGAGCAGTTCTTC. Translating it yields CASRYSPGGGGNNEQFF.

The rearrangement uses TRBV7-2 and TRBJ2-7, with TRBD1 identical over 7 bases. This CDR3 has 14 residues. CDR1 and CDR2 from the germline V gene are SGHTA and FQGNSA. Trimming took 7 bases from V and 2 from J; bases not matched to a gene: 8. This CDR3 reads CASTPGGRAYEQYF. The CDR3 nucleotides are TGTGCCAGCACCCCAGGGGGACGGGCCTACGAGCAGTACTTC.

This rearrangement joins TRBV7-6 to TRBJ2-5; 8 bases fit TRBD2. The CDR3 spans 14 residues. The junction had 7 bases not matched to a gene; V was cut back by 5 bases and J by 5 bases. The V gene's germline CDR1 is SGHVS and CDR2 FNYEAQ. The CDR3 is CASSESGRGETQYF. CDR3 nucleotide sequence: TGTGCCAGCAGCGAAAGCGGGAGAGGCGAGACCCAGTACTTC.

This clone was counted between two and nine times. The genes are TRBV6-5 and TRBJ2-5; D is undetermined. Germline values: CDR1 MNHEY, CDR2 SVGAGI. The CDR3 totals 12 residues. Trimming left V 4 bases short and J 2 bases short, with 5 bases between. Written as DNA, the CDR3 is TGTGCCAGCAGTTCCCCTCAAGAGACCCAGTACTTC. Its protein is CASSSPQETQYF.

A single count supports this clone. The rearrangement uses TRBV28 and TRBJ1-1; D gene ambiguous. Germline values: CDR1 MDHEN, CDR2 SYDVKM. V gave up 8 bases and J gave up 7 bases, with 17 bases separating them. This CDR3 is built from 13 residues. The CDR3 spells CASPVQIEGEAFF. CDR3 coding DNA: TGTGCCAGCCCCGTTCAAATCGAGGGTGAAGCTTTCTTT.

The chain carries TRBV5-6 and TRBJ1-4; TRBD1 is a possible D gene (6 bases). CDR3 length: 15 residues. V dropped 2 bases and J dropped 0 bases, with 8 bases sitting between them. CDR1 SGHDT and CDR2 YYEEEE come from the germline V gene. CDR3 region: CASSFRGSTNEKLFF. Here the CDR3 DNA reads TGTGCCAGCAGCTTCAGGGGTTCAACTAATGAAAAACTGTTTTTT.

V and J are TRBV4-1 and TRBJ2-2; TRBD2 matches at 13 bases. Germline-derived CDR1 and CDR2 are MGHRA and YSYEKL. CDR3 length: 18 amino acids. Germline trimming cut 2 bases from V and 0 bases from J; bases unmatched to any gene: 3. CDR3 in DNA: TGCGCCAGCAGCCAACTCGGGACTAGCGGGGCGAACACCGGGGAGCTGTTTTTT. Translated, it gives CASSQLGTSGANTGELFF.

The chain recombines TRBV29-1 with TRBJ2-1, with D maybe TRBD1 (5 bases). Germline lookup yields CDR1 SQVTM and CDR2 ANQGSEA. The CDR3 has 11 amino acids. The V end lost 7 bases, the J end lost 3 bases, and 7 bases lay between the germline ends. CDR3: CSADNYNEQFF. In DNA, the CDR3 is TGCAGCGCGGACAACTACAATGAGCAGTTCTTC.

This chain uses TRBV2 with TRBJ1-5, with D unresolved. V shed 6 bases and J shed 14 bases, with 23 bases lying between them. This CDR3 is 14 amino acids long. Germline V gene sequence: CDR1 SNHLY, CDR2 FYNNEI. The CDR3 DNA sequence: TGTGCCAGCAGGGACTTTTTTGTCGGTTTAAAGGAGCATTTT. This codes for CASRDFFVGLKEHF.

The rearrangement links TRBV9 to TRBJ1-3; D not certain. The CDR3 has 15 amino acids. The ends were cut back, 0 bases at V and 3 bases at J, with 10 bases in the middle. Germline V gene data show CDR1 as SGDLS and CDR2 as YYNGEE. Here the CDR3 reads CASSVALAYGNTIYF. The CDR3, as DNA: TGTGCCAGCAGCGTAGCCCTGGCATATGGAAACACCATATATTTT.

Only a few counts were recorded for this clone. The CDR3 DNA reads TGTGCCAGCTCAGAATTACAGGGCCGCGAGCAGTACGTC. This sequence encodes CASSELQGREQYV. The V and J genes are TRBV18 and TRBJ2-7; the D gene is possibly TRBD1 (6 bases). Germline assignment: CDR1 KGHSH and CDR2 LQKENI. The CDR3 is made up of 13 amino acids. V was shortened by 5 bases and J by 6 bases, with 14 bases between the two germline ends.

The rearrangement uses TRBV18 and TRBJ1-5, with 11 bases fitting TRBD1. The CDR3 runs 16 residues. Germline V gene lookup returns CDR1 KGHSH and CDR2 LQKENI. J lost 6 bases, V lost 4 bases, and 8 bases had no gene match. The CDR3 nucleotides are TGTGCCAGCTCACGAACCGGGACAGGGGGTCTTCAGCCCCAGCATTTT. Its protein product is CASSRTGTGGLQPQHF.

The V gene is TRBV5-5, the J gene TRBJ1-1; weak D call: TRBD1 (5 bases). Germline CDR1 SGHKS, CDR2 YYEKEE (reference sequence). This CDR3 comprises 14 residues. V dropped 3 bases and J dropped 1 base, with 10 bases sitting between them. The CDR3 here is CASSSLTGNTEAFF. CDR3 bases: TGTGCCAGCAGCTCCTTAACAGGGAACACTGAAGCTTTCTTT.

The chain carries TRBV5-4 and TRBJ1-6; unclear D gene. This CDR3 has 13 amino acids. Germline CDR1 reads SGHNT; CDR2 reads YYREEE (reference sequence). The ends were cut back, 3 bases at V and 7 bases at J, with 8 bases in the middle. The DNA of the CDR3 is TGTGCCAGCAGCTCCGTTTCGAATTCACCCCTCCACTTT. This translates into CASSSVSNSPLHF.

The chain joins TRBV19 to TRBJ1-1; 7 bases align to TRBD1. Per the germline V gene, CDR1 is LNHDA and CDR2 is SQIVND (reference sequence). The trim removed 3 bases at V and 6 bases at J, leaving 4 bases unmatched. This CDR3 is built from 13 residues. As DNA, the CDR3 is TGTGCCAGTAGTATTCGACAGGGCGCTGAAGCTTTCTTT. Encoded protein: CASSIRQGAEAFF.

The gene calls are TRBV3-1 (or the pseudogene TRBV3-2) and TRBJ1-5, with D unclear. V was shortened by 9 bases and J by 0 bases, with 24 bases between the two germline ends. The CDR3 has 18 residues. The germline V gene has CDR1 LGHDT and CDR2 YNNKEL (reference sequence). Here the CDR3 reads CARSITGIHENSNQPQHF. The CDR3 DNA reads as TGTGCCAGAAGTATTACCGGGATCCATGAGAATAGCAATCAGCCCCAGCATTTT.

The V call is TRBV10-2, the J call TRBJ1-1; D might be TRBD1 (5 bases). The CDR3 covers 13 residues. V was trimmed by 9 bases and J by 8 bases, leaving 19 bases between them. From germline, CDR1 is WSHSY and CDR2 SAAADI. CDR3 loop: CARTDGGGREAFF. The CDR3 DNA follows: TGCGCCAGAACCGACGGCGGGGGGAGGGAAGCTTTCTTT.